Listed below are T cell receptor beta chains from one sample, sequenced in a study of spatial heterogeneity in lung cancer. TCRdb re-derived calls from the 5' RACE reads in MiXCR, one entry per CDR3 protein. The top ten clones hold around 30% of a sample with about 36,000 distinct CDR3 sequences, around 5% of them seen once. The sample was PBMCs, taken at surgery. These receptors originate from a female donor with early-stage non-small cell lung cancer. Both conserved end residues are part of each CDR3. D genes are given only for firm matches. Size tells how often a clone was seen (once, few, many) or the class of an expanded clone, and some rows leave it out.

CDR3 protein,CDR3 DNA,V gene,D gene,clone size,J gene,CDR3 length
CASSPLGHRTEAFF,TGTGCCAGCAGCCCCTTGGGGCATAGGACTGAAGCTTTCTTT,TRBV9,.,few,TRBJ1-1,14
CATSRDRGPYEQYF,TGTGCCACCAGCAGGGACAGGGGCCCCTACGAGCAGTACTTC,TRBV15,TRBD1,few,TRBJ2-7,14
CSVVAPGQGGGGYGYTF,TGCAGCGTTGTAGCCCCGGGACAGGGGGGTGGTGGCTATGGCTACACCTTC,TRBV29-1,TRBD1,few,TRBJ1-2,17
CASSRLGTAGNQPQHF,TGTGCCAGCAGCCGGCTCGGGACAGCAGGCAATCAGCCCCAGCATTTT,TRBV5-6,TRBD1,many,TRBJ1-5,16
CASSLGASNQPQHF,TGTGCCAGCAGCTTGGGAGCGAGCAATCAGCCCCAGCATTTT,TRBV5-5,.,.,TRBJ1-5,14
CASSMDGRNTEAFF,TGCGCCAGCAGCATGGACGGTAGGAACACTGAAGCTTTCTTT,TRBV5-1,.,few,TRBJ1-1,14
CASSQGGTSGSNIQYF,TGTGCCAGCAGCCAAGGCGGGACTAGCGGGAGTAACATTCAGTACTTC,TRBV3-1,TRBD2,many,TRBJ2-4,16
CASSQAARGGEKLFF,TGTGCCAGCAGCCAAGCCGCCAGGGGCGGTGAAAAACTGTTTTTT,TRBV3-1,.,many,TRBJ1-4,15
CSGLAGTVNTEAFF,TGCAGCGGATTAGCCGGGACGGTGAACACTGAAGCTTTCTTT,TRBV29-1,.,many,TRBJ1-1,14
CASRTLGTGSDTQYF,TGTGCCAGCAGAACCCTTGGGACGGGTTCAGATACGCAGTATTTT,TRBV11-2,.,many,TRBJ2-3,15
CASSVARETQYF,TGTGCCAGCAGCGTAGCTAGGGAGACCCAGTACTTC,TRBV9,.,few,TRBJ2-5,12